Shown below are 17 T cell receptor beta chains from a single sample sequenced in a study of cytomegalovirus exposure and HLA in healthy donors. The method was immunoSEQ multiplex PCR; TCRdb's version includes in-frame clones alone and lacks a portion of them. Counted here are fewer than 90,000 clones, almost 85% occurring once; the ten biggest clones make up around 10%. The sequenced material came from PBMCs. The receptors derive from a young woman in good health and CMV-seropositive.

This clone occurred a few times. Other DNA sequences within the sample encode an identical CDR3. The chain recombines TRBV29-1 with TRBJ2-3; the match to TRBD1 covers 9 bases. The germline gives CDR1 SQVTM, CDR2 ANQGSEA. The CDR3 runs 14 residues. Trimming removed 3 bases from V and 2 bases from J; junction bases left unmatched: 3. The CDR3 region is CSVEGQGYTDTQYF. The CDR3, as DNA: TGCAGCGTTGAGGGACAGGGCTACACAGATACGCAGTATTTT.

The CDR3 DNA is TGCGCCAGCAGCATGGACCTGGGGGAGGTGACCCAGTACTTC. It specifies CASSMDLGEVTQYF. J is TRBJ2-5 and V is TRBV5-1, with D perhaps matching TRBD2 (6 bases). Germline values: CDR1 SGHRS, CDR2 YFSETQ. Trimming removed 4 bases at V and 7 bases at J, with 17 bases between. The CDR3 runs 14 residues.

The rearrangement links TRBV30 to TRBJ2-7, with 8 bases lining up with TRBD1. This CDR3 contains 13 residues. Germline-derived CDR1 and CDR2 are GTSNPN and SVGIG (reference sequence). The V gene end was trimmed by 5 bases and the J gene end by 3 bases; junction bases not matched to a gene: 6. This chain's CDR3 is CAWRRTGLYEQYF. DNA of the CDR3: TGTGCCTGGCGACGGACAGGGCTCTACGAGCAGTACTTC.

In this sample, this clone turned up once. This chain's CDR3 is CATSRDLSREETQYF. Written as DNA, the CDR3 is TGTGCCACCAGCAGAGATTTGTCGAGGGAAGAGACCCAGTACTTC. The gene calls are TRBV15 and TRBJ2-5; a weak D match, TRBD2 (5 bases). V lost 0 bases to trimming and J lost 3 bases, with 11 bases between them. This CDR3 region has 15 residues. Germline V gene sequence: CDR1 LNHNV, CDR2 YYDKDF (reference sequence). Full variable domain (rest looked up from reference TRBV15 and TRBJ2-5): DAMVIQNPRYQVTQFGKPVTLSCSQTLNHNVMYWYQQKSSQAPKLLFHYYDKDFNNEADTPDNFQSRRPNTSFCFLDIRSPGLGDTAMYLCATSRDLSREETQYFGPGTRLLVL.

J is TRBJ1-2 and V is TRBV27; D remains unclear. The length of the CDR3 is 13 residues. CDR1 MNHEY and CDR2 SMNVEV come from the germline V gene (reference sequence). Deletions cut 2 bases from V and 7 bases from J, with 11 bases between. The CDR3 sequence is CASSLNWAGGYTF. The CDR3 nucleotides read TGTGCCAGCAGTTTAAACTGGGCTGGTGGCTACACCTTC.

The chain recombines TRBV5-4 with TRBJ1-1; possible D gene TRBD1, 5 bases. Germline V gene lookup returns CDR1 SGHNT and CDR2 YYREEE (reference sequence). The CDR3 runs to 14 residues. V lost 5 bases to trimming and J lost 6 bases, with 17 bases between them. The DNA for the CDR3 is TGTGCCAGCAGACAAACGGGGGGGGGATCTGAAGCTTTCTTT. Amino acids: CASRQTGGGSEAFF.

This sequence joins TRBV5-1 and TRBJ2-5; possibly TRBD1 for D (6 bases). The germline V gene has CDR1 SGHRS and CDR2 YFSETQ. This CDR3 region has 15 residues. Trimming took 0 bases from V and 4 from J, leaving 13 bases between them. The CDR3 loop is CASSLATDRSETQYF. DNA for the CDR3: TGCGCCAGCAGCTTGGCCACAGACAGGTCAGAGACCCAGTACTTC.

On this clone: Distinct nucleotide sequences in the sample also encode this CDR3. As DNA, the CDR3 is TGTGCCAGCAGCGTAGGTCACAGGGATACCGGGGAGCTGTTTTTT. It specifies CASSVGHRDTGELFF. This chain joins TRBV9 and TRBJ2-2; D is perhaps TRBD1 (6 bases). The germline V and J ends were trimmed by 0 bases and 5 bases, with 11 bases remaining between them. Germline-derived CDR1 and CDR2 are SGDLS and YYNGEE. The CDR3 runs 15 residues.

This rearrangement joins TRBV7-2 to TRBJ1-1; TRBD1 might be the D (5 bases). The germline V and J ends were trimmed by 5 bases and 1 base, with 11 bases remaining between them. Germline V lookup: CDR1 SGHTA, CDR2 FQGNSA. The CDR3 has 14 residues. The CDR3 is CASSQGWGNTEAFF. Here the CDR3 DNA reads TGTGCCAGCAGCCAGGGTTGGGGGAACACTGAAGCTTTCTTT.

This chain joins TRBV9 and TRBJ1-2, with D maybe TRBD1 (5 bases). The CDR3 is 14 amino acids. Germline CDR1 is SGDLS and CDR2 is YYNGEE. Trimming took 3 bases from V and 7 from J, leaving 16 bases between them. The CDR3 bases are TGTGCCAGCAGCGCCGGCGGGGGGTTCCGTGGCTACACCTTC. It specifies CASSAGGGFRGYTF.

The V gene is TRBV18, the J gene TRBJ2-7; perhaps TRBD1 as D (5 bases). The CDR3 has 14 residues. The V gene lost 2 bases and the J gene lost 3 bases, with 11 bases spanning the gap. Germline V gene sequence: CDR1 KGHSH, CDR2 LQKENI. In DNA, the CDR3 is TGTGCCAGCTCACCAGTCGACAGAAGCTACGAGCAGTACTTC. Translation gives CASSPVDRSYEQYF.

J is TRBJ2-3 and V is TRBV13; 8 nucleotides match TRBD1. The CDR3 extends over 15 amino acids. Trimming removed 5 bases from V and 3 bases from J; junction bases left unmatched: 7. Germline loops: CDR1 PRHDT, CDR2 FYEKMQ (reference sequence). CDR3 in amino acids: CASSRQGFGTDTQYF. The DNA of the CDR3 is TGTGCCAGCAGCCGACAGGGGTTCGGAACAGATACGCAGTATTTT. The full variable domain, its missing parts supplied by reference TRBV13 and TRBJ2-3, is AAGVIQSPRHLIKEKRETATLKCYPIPRHDTVYWYQQGPGQDPQFLISFYEKMQSDKGSIPDRFSAQQFSDYHSELNMSSLELGDSALYFCASSRQGFGTDTQYFGPGTRLTVL.

V is TRBV6-6 and J is TRBJ2-5, with TRBD2 as a possible D gene (6 bases). The germline V gene has CDR1 MNHNY and CDR2 SVGAGI (reference sequence). The CDR3 contains 13 residues. V was trimmed by 6 bases and J by 5 bases, leaving 13 bases between them. In nucleotides, the CDR3 is TGTGCCAGCAGAACTAGCAGTCGGGAGACCCAGTACTTC. It yields the protein CASRTSSRETQYF.

This clone was picked up one time. The rearrangement joins TRBV5-8 to TRBJ1-1; D is uncertain. This CDR3 comprises 13 residues. The ends were cut back, 1 base at V and 1 base at J, with 5 bases in the middle. Germline V gives CDR1 SGHTS, CDR2 YDEGEE. CDR3 sequence: CASSLSKNTEAFF. DNA of the CDR3: TGTGCCAGCAGCTTGAGCAAGAACACTGAAGCTTTCTTT.

The J gene is TRBJ2-3, the V gene TRBV29-1, with 8 bases aligning to TRBD1. The V segment lost 6 bases and the J segment 4 bases; nucleotides outside the gene matches: 6. Germline V CDR1 and CDR2: SQVTM, ANQGSEA. This CDR3 contains 13 residues. The CDR3 DNA follows: TGCAGCGTCCGACAGGGGTCGCCAGATACGCAGTATTTT. Translating it yields CSVRQGSPDTQYF.

This chain joins TRBV7-2 and TRBJ2-3, with a possible D match to TRBD2 (6 bases). The V end was cut by 5 bases, the J end by 4 bases, with 13 bases between. This CDR3 has 14 residues. The germline CDR1 and CDR2 sequences are SGHTA and FQGNSA. The CDR3 nucleotides are TGTGCCAGCAGCGTAACCGGGACTGCAGATACGCAGTATTTT. This translates into CASSVTGTADTQYF.

This rearrangement joins TRBV9 to TRBJ2-3; 11 bases match TRBD2. J was trimmed by 6 bases and V by 1 base; bases with no gene match: 4. Looked up from germline, CDR1 is SGDLS and CDR2 is YYNGEE. This CDR3 region has 15 residues. CDR3 DNA: TGTGCCAGCAGCGTAACTAGCGGGGGCGTTGATACGCAGTATTTT. Amino acids: CASSVTSGGVDTQYF.